These 21 T cell receptor beta chains came from one sample sequenced in a study of cytomegalovirus exposure and HLA in healthy donors. The PCR was carried out with 60 Vbeta primers and 13 Jbeta primers. Sequenced by immunoSEQ multiplex PCR; TCRdb stores in-frame clones only, minus some. The sample holds about 140,000 clones, about four fifths seen once. Material: PBMCs. Receptors were obtained from a man aged 30 to 39 in good health and CMV-seronegative.

The chain links TRBV11-2 to TRBJ2-7; the D gene is possibly TRBD2 (6 bases). The germline gives CDR1 SGHAT, CDR2 FQNNGV. The CDR3 runs to 15 residues. V dropped 5 bases and J dropped 2 bases, with 16 bases sitting between them. The CDR3 DNA is TGTGCCAGCAGCCTACCGGGACTGGGGACCTACGAGCAGTACTTC. Translating gives CASSLPGLGTYEQYF.

CDR3 DNA: TGTGCCAGCAGCCCGCACAGGGATCCTAACTATGGCTACACCTTC. The encoded protein is CASSPHRDPNYGYTF. This sequence joins TRBV7-8 and TRBJ1-2; possibly TRBD1 for D (6 bases). This CDR3 is 15 amino acids long. Trimming left V 5 bases short and J 0 bases short, with 13 bases between. Germline CDR1 is SGHVS and CDR2 is FQNEAQ.

This chain connects TRBV5-8 to TRBJ2-7; no clear D gene. The length of the CDR3 is 11 residues. Between the trimmed V and J ends, which lost 9 bases and 3 bases, there was a span of 10 bases. Germline loops: CDR1 SGHTS, CDR2 YDEGEE. The CDR3 reads CATAINYEQYF. CDR3 nucleotide sequence: TGTGCCACCGCTATAAACTACGAGCAGTACTTC.

This clone occurred once. This chain connects TRBV5-1 to TRBJ2-2, with 8 bases identical to TRBD2. The CDR3 extends over 16 amino acids. Unmatched junction bases numbered 8, after V lost 0 bases and J lost 7 bases. The germline gives CDR1 SGHRS, CDR2 YFSETQ. The CDR3 region is CASSLAPGGPDGELFF. Here the CDR3 DNA reads TGCGCCAGCAGCTTGGCCCCGGGAGGGCCTGACGGGGAGCTGTTTTTT.

The V call is TRBV6-5, the J call TRBJ1-3; D is unclear. The germline gives CDR1 MNHEY, CDR2 SVGAGI. The V gene lost 0 bases and the J gene lost 6 bases, with 6 bases spanning the gap. The CDR3 runs 13 residues. CDR3 protein: CASSYSRVNTIYF. The CDR3 region has the DNA TGTGCCAGCAGTTACTCGAGGGTAAACACCATATATTTT.

The chain links TRBV7-3 to TRBJ1-1, with D unclear. The V and J ends lost 3 bases and 1 base respectively, with 6 bases between them. CDR3 size: 13 residues. The germline V gene has CDR1 SGHTA and CDR2 FQGTGA. The CDR3 sequence: CASSFSQNTEAFF. CDR3 bases: TGTGCCAGCAGCTTTAGTCAGAACACTGAAGCTTTCTTT.

This chain connects TRBV5-1 to TRBJ2-5; D ambiguous. Germline V CDR1 and CDR2: SGHRS, YFSETQ. V dropped 0 bases and J dropped 5 bases, with 11 bases sitting between them. This CDR3 region has 14 residues. The CDR3 is CASSLASVGETQYF. CDR3 sequence (DNA): TGCGCCAGCAGCTTGGCCTCGGTCGGGGAGACCCAGTACTTC.

The rearrangement joins TRBV28 to TRBJ2-7; the match to TRBD1 covers 7 bases. Losses at the gene ends were 6 bases for V and 5 bases for J; bases not matched to a gene: 7. The length of the CDR3 is 13 residues. CDR1 MDHEN and CDR2 SYDVKM come from the germline V gene. This chain's CDR3 is CASSPTGFHEQYF. CDR3 nucleotide sequence: TGTGCCAGCAGCCCGACAGGGTTCCACGAGCAGTACTTC.

V usage is TRBV9 and J usage is TRBJ1-1; tentative D call: TRBD1 (6 bases). The CDR3 is 14 residues long. The V end was cut by 4 bases, the J end by 7 bases, with 17 bases between. Germline CDR1 is SGDLS and CDR2 is YYNGEE. The CDR3 nucleotides read TGTGCCAGCAGCCTACAGGGCGGAGTGGGTGAAGCTTTCTTT. This encodes CASSLQGGVGEAFF.

The chain carries TRBV5-1 and TRBJ1-2, with 9 bases that match TRBD1. This CDR3 has 16 residues. The V gene end was trimmed by 4 bases and the J gene end by 2 bases; junction bases not matched to a gene: 9. Germline V lookup: CDR1 SGHRS, CDR2 YFSETQ. CDR3 sequence: CASSRRDRVSNYGYTF. Here the CDR3 DNA reads TGCGCCAGCAGCCGCCGGGACAGGGTTTCAAACTATGGCTACACCTTC.

The genes are TRBV5-6 and TRBJ2-7; weak D call: TRBD2 (5 bases). The CDR3 consists of 16 residues. The V end lost 0 bases, the J end lost 2 bases, and 15 bases lay between the germline ends. Germline V lookup: CDR1 SGHDT, CDR2 YYEEEE. CDR3 DNA: TGTGCCAGCAGCTTGGCCTCCAGCGGTGTTCCCTACGAGCAGTACTTC. Amino acids: CASSLASSGVPYEQYF. Drawing the rest from reference TRBV5-6 and TRBJ2-7, the complete variable domain is DAGVTQSPTHLIKTRGQQVTLRCSPKSGHDTVSWYQQALGQGPQFIFQYYEEEERQRGNFPDRFSGHQFPNYSSELNVNALLLGDSALYLCASSLASSGVPYEQYFGPGTRLTVT.

About this clone: One junction end does not reproduce the germline sequence, and a read error may be involved. The chain joins TRBV5-1 to TRBJ1-6, with TRBD1 identical over 7 bases. CDR1 is SGHRS and CDR2 is YFSETQ in the germline V gene. CDR3 size: 19 residues. CDR3: CASSPTGVDYSSYNSPLNF. In DNA, the CDR3 is TGCGCCAGCAGCCCAACAGGGGTTGATTATAGCTCCTATAATTCACCCCTCAACTTT. The full variable domain, with the rest looked up from reference TRBV5-1 and TRBJ1-6, is KAGVTQTPRYLIKTRGQQVTLSCSPISGHRSVSWYQQTPGQGLQFLFEYFSETQRNKGNFPGRFSGRQFSNSRSEMNVSTLELGDSALYLCASSPTGVDYSSYNSPLNFGNGTRLTVT.

The rearrangement uses TRBV5-1 and TRBJ2-3; TRBD2 matches at 7 bases. The germline gives CDR1 SGHRS, CDR2 YFSETQ. The CDR3 has 17 residues. Trimming removed 4 bases from V and 0 bases from J; junction bases left unmatched: 11. The CDR3 DNA follows: TGCGCCAGCAGCCTCACCCCGGGACTAAGAAGCACAGATACGCAGTATTTT. Its translation is CASSLTPGLRSTDTQYF. Using reference TRBV5-1 and TRBJ2-3 for the parts outside the CDR3, the full variable domain is KAGVTQTPRYLIKTRGQQVTLSCSPISGHRSVSWYQQTPGQGLQFLFEYFSETQRNKGNFPGRFSGRQFSNSRSEMNVSTLELGDSALYLCASSLTPGLRSTDTQYFGPGTRLTVL.

In this sample, this clone turned up a few times. The chain is built from TRBV5-5 and TRBJ2-7, with D possibly TRBD2 on 6 matching bases. Trimming left V 0 bases short and J 7 bases short, with 14 bases between. CDR3 length equals 14 residues. CDR1 SGHKS and CDR2 YYEKEE come from the germline V gene (reference sequence). The CDR3 sequence is CASSLVVSGGEQYF. The DNA for the CDR3 is TGTGCCAGCAGCTTGGTGGTCAGTGGAGGGGAGCAGTACTTC. The variable domain in full, with the rest retrieved from reference TRBV5-5 and TRBJ2-7, is DAGVTQSPTHLIKTRGQQVTLRCSPISGHKSVSWYQQVLGQGPQFIFQYYEKEERGRGNFPDRFSARQFPNYSSELNVNALLLGDSALYLCASSLVVSGGEQYFGPGTRLTVT.

This clone showed up just once. The CDR3 DNA sequence: TGTGCCACCAGCAGAGACACAGGGGGGGAAAAACTGTTTTTT. This codes for CATSRDTGGEKLFF. This chain joins TRBV15 and TRBJ1-4, with 8 bases lining up with TRBD1. The CDR3 length is 14 residues. Germline V gene data show CDR1 as LNHNV and CDR2 as YYDKDF (reference sequence). With V trimmed by 0 bases and J by 8 bases, 2 bases remained unmatched.

The rearrangement joins TRBV4-1 to TRBJ1-6, with D possibly TRBD1 on 6 matching bases. The V gene lost 1 base and the J gene lost 9 bases, with 19 bases spanning the gap. CDR3 length: 17 residues. The germline V gene has CDR1 MGHRA and CDR2 YSYEKL. CDR3 region: CASSQVPGEGLGSPLHF. As DNA, the CDR3 is TGCGCCAGCAGCCAAGTCCCAGGGGAGGGTTTGGGTTCACCCCTCCACTTT.

V gene TRBV25-1 combines with J gene TRBJ1-2; possibly TRBD1 for D (5 bases). V was trimmed by 5 bases and J by 7 bases, leaving 11 bases between them. The CDR3 spans 12 residues. Germline CDR1 and CDR2: MGHDK and SYGVNS. The CDR3 protein is CASSPQGGGYTF. In DNA form, the CDR3 reads TGTGCCAGCAGTCCCCAGGGAGGTGGCTACACCTTC.

The CDR3 protein is CASSPTTGANTEAFF. CDR3 sequence (DNA): TGTGCCAGCTCACCAACAACAGGGGCGAACACTGAAGCTTTCTTT. V and J are TRBV18 and TRBJ1-1; 7 nucleotides line up with TRBD1. Germline CDR1 is KGHSH and CDR2 is LQKENI. The junction had 4 bases not matched to a gene; V was cut back by 2 bases and J by 1 base. The CDR3 has 15 amino acids.

The rearrangement joins TRBV25-1 to TRBJ1-3; D gene uncertain. Germline V lookup: CDR1 MGHDK, CDR2 SYGVNS. Trimming pared 6 bases from V and 0 bases from J, leaving 9 bases between. This CDR3 is 14 amino acids long. The DNA of the CDR3 is TGTGCCAGCAGCCAATCTACCTCTGGAAACACCATATATTTT. This gives the protein CASSQSTSGNTIYF.

The chain joins TRBV6-6 to TRBJ2-2, with a weak D call TRBD1 (6 bases). V gave up 7 bases and J gave up 7 bases, with 22 bases separating them. CDR1 is MNHNY, CDR2 SVGAGI, per germline (reference sequence). The CDR3 extends over 16 amino acids. For the CDR3, the DNA is TGTGCCAGCACCATAGGGCCGGACAGTTGGGGCGGGGAGCTGTTTTTT. It encodes CASTIGPDSWGGELFF.

The CDR3 loop is CASTGQGKTEAFF. The CDR3, as DNA: TGTGCCAGCACCGGACAGGGTAAGACTGAAGCTTTCTTT. The rearrangement links TRBV2 to TRBJ1-1; 8 nucleotides match TRBD1. This CDR3 region has 13 residues. Germline lookup yields CDR1 SNHLY and CDR2 FYNNEI. Trimming took 7 bases from V and 5 from J; bases not matched to a gene: 6. Filled out from reference TRBV2 and TRBJ1-1, the complete variable domain reads EPEVTQTPSHQVTQMGQEVILRCVPISNHLYFYWYRQILGQKVEFLVSFYNNEISEKSEIFDDQFSVERPDGSNFTLKIRSTKLEDSAMYFCASTGQGKTEAFFGQGTRLTVV.